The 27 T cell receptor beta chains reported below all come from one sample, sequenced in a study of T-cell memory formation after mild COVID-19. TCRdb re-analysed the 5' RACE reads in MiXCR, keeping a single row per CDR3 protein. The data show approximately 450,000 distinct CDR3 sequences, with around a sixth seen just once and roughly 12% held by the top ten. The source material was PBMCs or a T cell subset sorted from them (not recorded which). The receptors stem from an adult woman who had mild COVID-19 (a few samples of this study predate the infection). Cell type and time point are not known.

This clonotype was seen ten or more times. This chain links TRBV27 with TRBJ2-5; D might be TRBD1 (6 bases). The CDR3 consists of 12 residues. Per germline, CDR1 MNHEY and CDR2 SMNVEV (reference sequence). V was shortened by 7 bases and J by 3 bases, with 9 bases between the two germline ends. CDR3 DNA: TGTGCCAGCAAGGACAGTAAAGAGACCCAGTACTTC. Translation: CASKDSKETQYF.

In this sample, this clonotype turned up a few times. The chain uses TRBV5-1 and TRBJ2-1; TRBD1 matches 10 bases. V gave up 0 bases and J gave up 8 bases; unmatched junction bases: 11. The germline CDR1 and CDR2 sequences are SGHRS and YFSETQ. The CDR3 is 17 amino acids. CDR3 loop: CASSLASRQGAGDEQFF. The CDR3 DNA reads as TGCGCCAGCAGCTTGGCCTCACGACAGGGGGCGGGAGATGAGCAGTTCTTC.

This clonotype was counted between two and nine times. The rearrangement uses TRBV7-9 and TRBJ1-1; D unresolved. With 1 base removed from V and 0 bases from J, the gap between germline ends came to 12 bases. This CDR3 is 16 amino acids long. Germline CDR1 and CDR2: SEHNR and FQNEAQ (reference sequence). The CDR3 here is CASSLGGTYLNTEAFF. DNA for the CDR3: TGTGCCAGCAGCTTAGGTGGTACATATCTGAACACTGAAGCTTTCTTT.

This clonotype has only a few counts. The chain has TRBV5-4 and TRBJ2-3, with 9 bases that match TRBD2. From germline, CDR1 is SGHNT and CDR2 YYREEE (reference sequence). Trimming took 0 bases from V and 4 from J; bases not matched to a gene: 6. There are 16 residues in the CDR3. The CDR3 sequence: CASSLAAGGPPDTQYF. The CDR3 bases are TGTGCCAGCAGCTTGGCGGCGGGGGGGCCCCCAGATACGCAGTATTTT.

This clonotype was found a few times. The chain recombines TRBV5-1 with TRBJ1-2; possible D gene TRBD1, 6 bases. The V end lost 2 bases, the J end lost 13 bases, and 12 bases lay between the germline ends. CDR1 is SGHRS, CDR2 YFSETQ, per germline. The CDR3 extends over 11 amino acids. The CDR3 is CASSFSGEFTF. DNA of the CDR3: TGCGCCAGCAGCTTTTCAGGGGAATTCACCTTC.

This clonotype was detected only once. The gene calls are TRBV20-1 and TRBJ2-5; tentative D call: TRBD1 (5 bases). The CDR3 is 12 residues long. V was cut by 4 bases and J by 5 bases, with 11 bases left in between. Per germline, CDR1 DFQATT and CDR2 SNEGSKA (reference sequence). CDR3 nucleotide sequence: TGCAGTGCTACCCGACAGATCGAGACCCAGTACTTC. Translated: CSATRQIETQYF.

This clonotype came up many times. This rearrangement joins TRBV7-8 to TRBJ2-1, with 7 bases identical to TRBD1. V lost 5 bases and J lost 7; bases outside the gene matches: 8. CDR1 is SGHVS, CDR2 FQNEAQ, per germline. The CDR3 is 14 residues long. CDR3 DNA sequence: TGTGCCAGCAGCACCAGACAGGGTAGTAATGAGCAGTTCTTC. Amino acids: CASSTRQGSNEQFF.

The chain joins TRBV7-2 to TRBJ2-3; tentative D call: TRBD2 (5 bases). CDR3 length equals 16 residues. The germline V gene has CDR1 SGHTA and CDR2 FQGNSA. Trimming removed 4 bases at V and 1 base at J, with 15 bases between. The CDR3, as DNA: TGTGCCAGCAGCTCCGAGCGGATCTACCGCACAGATACGCAGTATTTT. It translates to CASSSERIYRTDTQYF.

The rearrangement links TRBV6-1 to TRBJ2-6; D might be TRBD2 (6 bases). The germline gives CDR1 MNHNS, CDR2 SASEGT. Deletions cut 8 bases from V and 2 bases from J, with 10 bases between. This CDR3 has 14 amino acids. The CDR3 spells CASERGTGANVLTF. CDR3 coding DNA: TGTGCCAGCGAACGGGGGACTGGGGCCAACGTCCTGACTTTC.

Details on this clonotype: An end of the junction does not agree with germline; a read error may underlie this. CDR3 in DNA: TGTGCCAGCGGCTGGGGACCTGAGGCTTTCTTT. It yields the protein CASGWGPEAFF. The chain joins TRBV12-3 or TRBV12-4 to TRBJ1-1, with D maybe TRBD1 (5 bases). This CDR3 contains 11 residues.

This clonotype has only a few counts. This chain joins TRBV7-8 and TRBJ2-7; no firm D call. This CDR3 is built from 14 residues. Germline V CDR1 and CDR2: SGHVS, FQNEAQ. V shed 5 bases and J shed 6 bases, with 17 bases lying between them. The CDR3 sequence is CASSPATPSGEQYF. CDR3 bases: TGTGCCAGCAGCCCCGCCACCCCATCGGGCGAGCAGTACTTC.

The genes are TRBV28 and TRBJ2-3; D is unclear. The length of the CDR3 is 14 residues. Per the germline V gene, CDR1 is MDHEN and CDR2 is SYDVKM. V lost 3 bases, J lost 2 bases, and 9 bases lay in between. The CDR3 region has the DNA TGTGCCAGCAGTTTTGGGGATTTCACAGATACGCAGTATTTT. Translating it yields CASSFGDFTDTQYF.

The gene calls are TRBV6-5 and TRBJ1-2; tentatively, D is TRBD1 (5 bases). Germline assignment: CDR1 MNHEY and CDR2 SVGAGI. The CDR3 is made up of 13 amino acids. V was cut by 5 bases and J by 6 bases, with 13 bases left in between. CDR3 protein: CASSPRQGNGYTF. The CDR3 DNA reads TGTGCCAGCAGTCCCCGGCAGGGCAATGGCTACACCTTC.

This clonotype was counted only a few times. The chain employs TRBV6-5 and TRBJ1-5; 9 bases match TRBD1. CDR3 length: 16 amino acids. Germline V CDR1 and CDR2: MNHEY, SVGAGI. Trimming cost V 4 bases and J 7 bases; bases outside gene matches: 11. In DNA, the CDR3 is TGTGCCAGCAGTTCCTCGGACAGGGGACAAGGGCAGCCCCAGCATTTT. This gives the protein CASSSSDRGQGQPQHF.

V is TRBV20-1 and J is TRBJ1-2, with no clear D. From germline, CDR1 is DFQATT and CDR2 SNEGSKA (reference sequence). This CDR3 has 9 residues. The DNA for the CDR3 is TGCAGGGCTGGCTATGGCTACACCTTC. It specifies CRAGYGYTF.

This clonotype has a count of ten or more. This chain's CDR3 is CASSYSQGKNEQFF. CDR3 coding DNA: TGTGCCAGCAGTTACTCTCAGGGGAAGAATGAGCAGTTCTTC. The genes are TRBV6-5 and TRBJ2-1; D is possibly TRBD1 (6 bases). This CDR3 has 14 amino acids. The V gene's germline CDR1 is MNHEY and CDR2 SVGAGI. With 0 bases removed from V and 7 bases from J, the gap between germline ends came to 10 bases.

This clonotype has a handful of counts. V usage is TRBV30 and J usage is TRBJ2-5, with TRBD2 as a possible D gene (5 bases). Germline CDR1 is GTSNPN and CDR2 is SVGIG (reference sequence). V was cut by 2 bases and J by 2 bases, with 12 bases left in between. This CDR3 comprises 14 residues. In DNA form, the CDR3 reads TGTGCCTGGAGTACTTCGGACTTGCAAGAGACCCAGTACTTC. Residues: CAWSTSDLQETQYF.

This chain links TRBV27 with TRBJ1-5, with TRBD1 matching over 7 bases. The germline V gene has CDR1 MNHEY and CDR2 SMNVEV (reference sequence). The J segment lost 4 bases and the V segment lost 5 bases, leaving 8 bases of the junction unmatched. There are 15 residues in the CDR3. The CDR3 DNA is TGTGCCAGCAGTCGACAGGGTAGAGAGAATCAGCCCCAGCATTTT. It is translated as CASSRQGRENQPQHF.

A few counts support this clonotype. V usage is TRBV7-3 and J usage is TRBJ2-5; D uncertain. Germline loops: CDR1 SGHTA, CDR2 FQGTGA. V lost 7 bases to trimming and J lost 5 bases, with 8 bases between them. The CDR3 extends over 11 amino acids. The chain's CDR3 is CASTRLETQYF. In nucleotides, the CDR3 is TGTGCCAGCACCCGACTGGAGACCCAGTACTTC.

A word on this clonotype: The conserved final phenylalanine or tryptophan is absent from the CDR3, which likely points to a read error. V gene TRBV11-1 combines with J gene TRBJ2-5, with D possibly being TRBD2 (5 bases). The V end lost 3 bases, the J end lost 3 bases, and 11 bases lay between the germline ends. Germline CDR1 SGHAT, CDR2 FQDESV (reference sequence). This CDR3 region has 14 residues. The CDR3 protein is CASSFRQRKETQYL. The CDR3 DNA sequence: TGTGCCAGCAGCTTCCGTCAGCGGAAAGAGACCCAGTACCTC.

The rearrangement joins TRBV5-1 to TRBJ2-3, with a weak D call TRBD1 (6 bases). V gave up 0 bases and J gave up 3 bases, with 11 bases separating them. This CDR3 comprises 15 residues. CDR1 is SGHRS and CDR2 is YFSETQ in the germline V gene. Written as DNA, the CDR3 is TGCGCCAGCAGCTTGGGGGGGCATGGGACAGATACGCAGTATTTT. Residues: CASSLGGHGTDTQYF.

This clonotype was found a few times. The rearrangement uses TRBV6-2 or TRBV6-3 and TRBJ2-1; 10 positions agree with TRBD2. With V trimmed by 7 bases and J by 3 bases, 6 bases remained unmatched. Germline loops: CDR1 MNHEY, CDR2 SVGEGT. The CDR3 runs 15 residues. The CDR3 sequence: CASNQRTSGYNEQFF. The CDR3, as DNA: TGTGCCAGCAATCAACGGACTAGCGGCTACAATGAGCAGTTCTTC.

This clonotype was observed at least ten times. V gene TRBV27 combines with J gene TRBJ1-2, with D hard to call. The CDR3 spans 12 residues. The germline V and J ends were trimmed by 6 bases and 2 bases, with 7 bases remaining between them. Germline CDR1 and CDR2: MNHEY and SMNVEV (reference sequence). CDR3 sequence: CASRQGNYGYTF. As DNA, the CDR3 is TGTGCCAGCAGACAAGGGAACTATGGCTACACCTTC.

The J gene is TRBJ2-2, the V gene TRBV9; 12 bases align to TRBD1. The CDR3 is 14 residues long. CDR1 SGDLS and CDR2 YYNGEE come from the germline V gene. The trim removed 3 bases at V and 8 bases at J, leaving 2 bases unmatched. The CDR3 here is CASSEGQGAGELFF. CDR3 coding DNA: TGTGCCAGCAGCGAGGGACAGGGGGCTGGGGAGCTGTTTTTT.

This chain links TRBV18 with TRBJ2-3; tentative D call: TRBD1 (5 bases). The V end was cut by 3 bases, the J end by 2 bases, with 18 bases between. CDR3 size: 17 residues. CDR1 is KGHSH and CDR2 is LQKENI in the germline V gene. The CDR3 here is CASSPRTQYSDTDTQYF. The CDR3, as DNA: TGTGCCAGCTCACCCCGGACACAGTACAGTGACACAGATACGCAGTATTTT. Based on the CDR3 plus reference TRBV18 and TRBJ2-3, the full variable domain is NAGVMQNPRHLVRRRGQEARLRCSPMKGHSHVYWYRQLPEEGLKFMVYLQKENIIDESGMPKERFSAEFPKEGPSILRIQQVVRGDSAAYFCASSPRTQYSDTDTQYFGPGTRLTVL.

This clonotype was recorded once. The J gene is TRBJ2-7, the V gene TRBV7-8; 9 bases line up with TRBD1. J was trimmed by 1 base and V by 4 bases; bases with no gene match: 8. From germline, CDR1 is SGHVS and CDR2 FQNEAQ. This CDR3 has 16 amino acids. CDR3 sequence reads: CASSSLLGTGSYEQYF. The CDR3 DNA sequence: TGTGCCAGCAGCTCATTGCTCGGGACAGGGTCCTACGAGCAGTACTTC.

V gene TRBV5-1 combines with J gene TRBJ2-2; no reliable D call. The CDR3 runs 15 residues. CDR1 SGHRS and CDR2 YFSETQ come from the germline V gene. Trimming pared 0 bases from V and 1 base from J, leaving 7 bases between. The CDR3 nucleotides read TGCGCCAGCAGCTTGGCCAAAGGGAACACCGGGGAGCTGTTTTTT. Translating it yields CASSLAKGNTGELFF.